This T cell receptor beta chain was captured in a study of T cell responses to AZD1222 COVID-19 vaccine. As for this clone: No antigen is known for it.

The CDR3 extends over 14 amino acids. V was shortened by 2 bases and J by 0 bases, with 5 bases between the two germline ends. Germline V gene data show CDR1 as MNHEY and CDR2 as SMNVEV (reference sequence). General study points: There were mostly white British donors and more females than males, and clonal diversity was possibly underestimated. Elevations in Spike-specific TCR breadth and depth followed administration of two AZD1222 doses. AZD1222 recipients seropositive at baseline numbered only five to seven.

This table comes from immunoSEQ multiplex PCR, and its TCRdb copy is limited to in-frame clones, with some not included. The sample lists about 160,000 clones, over 80% seen once, with 1.9% in the top ten. The genes are TRBV27 and TRBJ1-5; no definite D call. This sequence was found in an adult in good health. Material: peripheral blood, obtained on day 0 of AZD1222 vaccination. The CDR3 region is CASSLRGSNQPQHF. DNA for the CDR3: TGTGCCAGCAGTTTACGAGGTAGCAATCAGCCCCAGCATTTT.